This TCR beta chain was documented in a study of blood T cell repertoires in COVID-19. On the study more broadly: Material from acute and convalescent COVID-19 was sourced from the United States, Italy and Spain.

Data came from immunoSEQ multiplex PCR; TCRdb stores just in-frame clones and leaves some out. The sample contains 95,000 to 150,000 clones, 82% of which appear only once. The length of the CDR3 is 16 residues. Germline V gives CDR1 ENHRY, CDR2 SYGVKD. Losses at the gene ends were 6 bases for V and 4 bases for J; bases not matched to a gene: 13. The specimen was peripheral blood. This TCR derives from a woman aged 70-85 years with acute or convalescent COVID-19. This chain uses TRBV10-3 with TRBJ1-2; 8 positions match TRBD1. DNA for the CDR3: TGTGCCATCAGCGGGACAGGCCCATCTCCCCTCTATGGCTACACCTTC. It encodes CAISGTGPSPLYGYTF.